The clone carrying this T cell receptor (beta chain) was recorded many times. The CDR3 is 12 residues long. The germline CDR1 and CDR2 sequences are MNHEY and SVGEGT. Trimming stripped 8 bases from V and 3 bases from J, with 11 bases between. This specimen comes from a study of T cell repertoires in cytomegalovirus infection. Overall study context: CMV infection and matching HLA type were both indicated by public TCR beta signatures.

TCRdb re-derived calls from the reads in MiXCR, one entry per CDR3 protein. The sample lists about 250,000 distinct CDR3 sequences; about a sixth were seen once. V gene TRBV6-2 or TRBV6-3 combines with J gene TRBJ2-7; no clear D gene. Sequenced input: CD8+ T cells from PBMCs. This TCR was recovered from a human donor in good health (CMV status not recorded). Some clones in this sample may be carry-over from other donors' samples. The CDR3 reads CASVDTHYEQYF. CDR3 nucleotides: TGTGCCAGCGTCGACACCCACTACGAGCAGTACTTC.